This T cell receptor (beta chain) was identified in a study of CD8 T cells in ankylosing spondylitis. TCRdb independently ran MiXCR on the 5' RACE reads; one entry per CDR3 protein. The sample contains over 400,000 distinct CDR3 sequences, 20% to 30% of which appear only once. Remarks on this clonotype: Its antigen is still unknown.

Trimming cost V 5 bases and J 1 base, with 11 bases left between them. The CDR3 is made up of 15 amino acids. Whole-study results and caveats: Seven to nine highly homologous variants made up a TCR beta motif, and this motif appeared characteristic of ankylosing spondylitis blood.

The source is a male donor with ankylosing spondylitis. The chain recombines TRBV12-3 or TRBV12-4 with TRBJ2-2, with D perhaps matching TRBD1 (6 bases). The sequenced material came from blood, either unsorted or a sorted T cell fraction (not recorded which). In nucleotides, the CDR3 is TGTGCCAGCAGTCAAACAGGGTTGAACACCGGGGAGCTGTTTTTT. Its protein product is CASSQTGLNTGELFF.